This TCR beta chain was captured by sequencing in a study of blood T cell repertoires in COVID-19. In the study overall: In each case, the material was cDNA or gDNA derived from T cells, B-cell-depleted T cells, or PBMCs.

Here immunoSEQ multiplex PCR was the method, and the copy in TCRdb shows in-frame clones only, minus some. The sample includes hundreds of thousands of clones, 80% to 90% seen only once; the top ten take 2% to 2.5%. This CDR3 comprises 12 residues. With V trimmed by 3 bases and J by 7 bases, 3 bases remained unmatched. The germline gives CDR1 LGHDT, CDR2 YNNKEL (reference sequence). In Seattle, patients joined the study during active infection and were tracked longitudinally. The sequence came from a woman aged 55-75 years with COVID-19, enrolled during active disease. Sequencing was done on a sample of peripheral blood. This sequence joins TRBV3-1 (or the pseudogene TRBV3-2) and TRBJ2-7, with 7 bases that match TRBD1. The CDR3 bases are TGTGCCAGCAGCCAGACAGGGAAGGAGCAGTACTTC. Amino acid sequence: CASSQTGKEQYF.